The 25 T cell receptor beta chains below all came from one sample that was sequenced in a study of cytomegalovirus exposure and HLA in healthy donors. 60 Vbeta and 13 Jbeta primers were used in PCR. Profiled with immunoSEQ multiplex PCR; TCRdb holds only in-frame clones, not every one. This repertoire shows about 100,000 clones, about four fifths found once; its top ten account for approximately 3.8%. The specimen sequenced was PBMCs. The receptor source for this set is a woman between 40 and 55 years old in good health and CMV-seronegative.

The J gene is TRBJ1-2, the V gene TRBV12-5; the match to TRBD1 covers 10 bases. CDR1 and CDR2 (germline): LGHNT, FRNRAP. V lost 0 bases to trimming and J lost 8 bases; unmatched junction nucleotides: 12. This CDR3 contains 17 residues. CDR3 nucleotides: TGTGCTAGTGGTTTGGTAATTGGGACAGGGGATCTACGGGGCTACACCTTC. The encoded protein is CASGLVIGTGDLRGYTF.

The chain couples TRBV4-1 to TRBJ2-5; D possibly corresponds to TRBD2 (5 bases). The V and J ends lost 5 bases and 1 base respectively, with 14 bases between them. Germline CDR1 is MGHRA and CDR2 is YSYEKL. There are 15 residues in the CDR3. Here the CDR3 reads CASSRTPKPQETQYF. The CDR3 bases are TGCGCCAGCAGCAGGACTCCAAAGCCCCAAGAGACCCAGTACTTC.

This clone was seen a handful of times. CDR3 bases: TGTGCCAGCAGCGCAGCCGGGACTAGCCCCTACGAGCAGTACTTC. Protein sequence: CASSAAGTSPYEQYF. The chain recombines TRBV7-6 with TRBJ2-7, with 9 nucleotides matching TRBD2. The CDR3 consists of 15 residues. The V gene end was trimmed by 5 bases and the J gene end by 2 bases; junction bases not matched to a gene: 7. The V gene's germline CDR1 is SGHVS and CDR2 FNYEAQ.

The chain carries TRBV9 and TRBJ1-2, with D possibly TRBD1 on 5 matching bases. Germline CDR1 and CDR2: SGDLS and YYNGEE. V was shortened by 0 bases and J by 7 bases, with 19 bases between the two germline ends. CDR3 length equals 16 residues. The CDR3 DNA reads as TGTGCCAGCAGCGTAGGAAGTACTCAGGGCTCAGGTGGCTACACCTTC. Translation: CASSVGSTQGSGGYTF.

The rearrangement uses TRBV5-5 and TRBJ1-5; D remains unclear. V was shortened by 4 bases and J by 1 base, with 9 bases between the two germline ends. CDR1 SGHKS and CDR2 YYEKEE come from the germline V gene (reference sequence). The CDR3 runs 14 residues. CDR3 protein: CASSTDLSNQPQHF. The CDR3 DNA follows: TGTGCCAGCAGCACAGATTTGAGCAATCAGCCCCAGCATTTT. The full variable domain, completed using reference TRBV5-5 and TRBJ1-5, is DAGVTQSPTHLIKTRGQQVTLRCSPISGHKSVSWYQQVLGQGPQFIFQYYEKEERGRGNFPDRFSARQFPNYSSELNVNALLLGDSALYLCASSTDLSNQPQHFGDGTRLSIL.

The chain links TRBV25-1 to TRBJ2-3; 12 bases fit TRBD2. This CDR3 contains 16 residues. Trimming removed 6 bases from V and 6 bases from J; junction bases left unmatched: 10. Germline assignment: CDR1 MGHDK and CDR2 SYGVNS. The CDR3 region has the DNA TGTGCCAGCAGGACTAGCGGGGGCCGGAGGTTGGATACGCAGTATTTT. Protein: CASRTSGGRRLDTQYF.

V usage is TRBV19 and J usage is TRBJ1-1; 7 bases fit TRBD1. After removal of 3 bases from V and 1 base from J, the junction contained 5 bases not matched to a gene. Germline CDR1 reads LNHDA; CDR2 reads SQIVND (reference sequence). The CDR3 length is 15 residues. The CDR3 here is CASSIGRQGNTEAFF. The CDR3 bases are TGTGCCAGTAGTATCGGGAGACAGGGGAACACTGAAGCTTTCTTT.

This CDR3 is CASSTLAGDYNEQFF. The CDR3 DNA sequence: TGTGCCAGCAGCACACTAGCGGGGGATTACAATGAGCAGTTCTTC. This chain uses TRBV7-2 with TRBJ2-1, with TRBD2 matching 11 bases. This CDR3 has 15 residues. Trimming at V came to 5 bases and at J to 4 bases, leaving 4 bases not matched to a gene. Germline loops: CDR1 SGHTA, CDR2 FQGNSA. Full variable domain (remainder filled in from reference TRBV7-2 and TRBJ2-1): GAGVSQSPSNKVTEKGKDVELRCDPISGHTALYWYRQSLGQGLEFLIYFQGNSAPDKSGLPSDRFSAERTGGSVSTLTIQRTQQEDSAVYLCASSTLAGDYNEQFFGPGTRLTVL.

The rearrangement joins TRBV28 to TRBJ1-1; D uncertain. Trimming cost V 6 bases and J 1 base, with 9 bases left between them. The CDR3 contains 13 residues. Germline values: CDR1 MDHEN, CDR2 SYDVKM. CDR3 in DNA: TGTGCCAGCAGCCCAAGACAGAACACTGAAGCTTTCTTT. Translated, it gives CASSPRQNTEAFF. Variable domain in full (rest from reference TRBV28 and TRBJ1-1): DVKVTQSSRYLVKRTGEKVFLECVQDMDHENMFWYRQDPGLGLRLIYFSYDVKMKEKGDIPEGYSVSREKKERFSLILESASTNQTSMYLCASSPRQNTEAFFGQGTRLTVV.

The rearrangement joins TRBV7-8 to TRBJ2-1; D might be TRBD2 (7 bases). Trimming cost V 2 bases and J 0 bases, with 11 bases left between them. This CDR3 is 16 amino acids long. Germline CDR1 and CDR2: SGHVS and FQNEAQ. The CDR3 DNA sequence: TGTGCCAGCAGCTTATCGGGGGGCGGCTCCTACAATGAGCAGTTCTTC. It codes for CASSLSGGGSYNEQFF. The whole variable domain, remainder taken from reference TRBV7-8 and TRBJ2-1, is GAGVSQSPRYKVAKRGQDVALRCDPISGHVSLFWYQQALGQGPEFLTYFQNEAQLDKSGLPSDRFFAERPEGSVSTLKIQRTQQEDSAVYLCASSLSGGGSYNEQFFGPGTRLTVL.

The V gene is TRBV14, the J gene TRBJ1-1, with D tentatively TRBD1 (5 bases). The V gene's germline CDR1 is SGHDN and CDR2 FVKESK. The CDR3 length is 15 residues. V was shortened by 9 bases and J by 5 bases, with 22 bases between the two germline ends. The CDR3 sequence: CARSRALPGRTEAFF. CDR3 DNA sequence: TGTGCCAGGTCGCGAGCTCTACCAGGGCGGACTGAAGCTTTCTTT.

The rearrangement links TRBV5-6 to TRBJ2-1; TRBD1 might be the D (6 bases). The CDR3 length is 17 residues. Germline V gene sequence: CDR1 SGHDT, CDR2 YYEEEE. V shed 3 bases and J shed 0 bases, with 16 bases lying between them. The CDR3, as DNA: TGTGCCAGCAGCTCTACCGGGACAAAGAGCTCCTACAATGAGCAGTTCTTC. Protein: CASSSTGTKSSYNEQFF.

The CDR3 region has the DNA TGTGCCTGGAGTGTAACAGGCCCAAACATTCAGTACTTC. This encodes CAWSVTGPNIQYF. The rearrangement joins TRBV30 to TRBJ2-4, with D perhaps TRBD1 (5 bases). Germline CDR1 and CDR2: GTSNPN and SVGIG (reference sequence). The CDR3 is made up of 13 amino acids. Trimming shortened V by 0 bases and J by 6 bases, and 9 bases separated the two germline ends.

V and J are TRBV7-3 and TRBJ2-7, with a possible D match to TRBD2 (6 bases). The CDR3 loop spans 13 amino acids. Germline CDR1 is SGHTA and CDR2 is FQGTGA. Between the trimmed V and J ends, which lost 2 bases and 6 bases, there was a span of 11 bases. The CDR3: CASSLGRLGEQYF. For the CDR3, the DNA is TGTGCCAGCAGCTTAGGGAGGTTAGGCGAGCAGTACTTC.

V is TRBV15 and J is TRBJ1-1; a possible D gene is TRBD1 (6 bases). The V end lost 1 base, the J end lost 3 bases, and 12 bases lay between the germline ends. From germline, CDR1 is LNHNV and CDR2 YYDKDF (reference sequence). This CDR3 region has 15 residues. In DNA form, the CDR3 reads TGTGCCACCAGCAGAGGGACAGTATCTTACACTGAAGCTTTCTTT. It encodes CATSRGTVSYTEAFF.

The sample holds a few counts of this clone. The gene calls are TRBV7-8 and TRBJ2-1; 14 nucleotides agree with TRBD2. CDR1 and CDR2 from the germline V gene are SGHVS and FQNEAQ. V was clipped by 4 bases and J by 9 bases; unmatched bases: 5. The CDR3 is 15 residues long. CDR3 in amino acids: CASSSGTSGGREQFF. The CDR3 nucleotides are TGTGCCAGCAGCTCAGGGACTAGCGGGGGACGTGAGCAGTTCTTC. Based on the CDR3 plus reference TRBV7-8 and TRBJ2-1, the full variable domain is GAGVSQSPRYKVAKRGQDVALRCDPISGHVSLFWYQQALGQGPEFLTYFQNEAQLDKSGLPSDRFFAERPEGSVSTLKIQRTQQEDSAVYLCASSSGTSGGREQFFGPGTRLTVL.

The V gene is TRBV5-5, the J gene TRBJ1-6; 7 bases match TRBD1. Germline V gene lookup returns CDR1 SGHKS and CDR2 YYEKEE (reference sequence). V lost 4 bases to trimming and J lost 13 bases; unmatched junction nucleotides: 8. The CDR3 consists of 13 residues. The CDR3 DNA reads as TGTGCCAGCAGCGCGGAGACAGGGTCTCCCCTCCACTTT. Residues: CASSAETGSPLHF. The variable domain in full, with the rest retrieved from reference TRBV5-5 and TRBJ1-6, is DAGVTQSPTHLIKTRGQQVTLRCSPISGHKSVSWYQQVLGQGPQFIFQYYEKEERGRGNFPDRFSARQFPNYSSELNVNALLLGDSALYLCASSAETGSPLHFGNGTRLTVT.

This clone is termed medium-sized (0.01 to 0.1%). The chain links TRBV19 to TRBJ2-1, with 9 bases aligning to TRBD2. Germline-derived CDR1 and CDR2 are LNHDA and SQIVND (reference sequence). The CDR3 is 14 residues long. V was pared by 4 bases and J by 7 bases, with 5 bases of the junction left unmatched. The CDR3 DNA reads TGTGCCAGTAGTAAAGGGACTAGCAGGAATGAGCAGTTCTTC. Residues: CASSKGTSRNEQFF.

This clone was counted only a few times. The chain carries TRBV6-1 and TRBJ1-1; 9 positions agree with TRBD1. Germline CDR1 MNHNS, CDR2 SASEGT. The length of the CDR3 is 15 residues. Germline trimming cut 5 bases from V and 2 bases from J; bases unmatched to any gene: 6. CDR3 DNA sequence: TGTGCCAGCAGTCCCCGGACAGGGGTAAACACTGAAGCTTTCTTT. Translating gives CASSPRTGVNTEAFF.

This chain joins TRBV19 and TRBJ2-7, with TRBD2 matching over 7 bases. With 6 bases clipped from V and 2 bases from J, the junction kept 7 bases outside the gene matches. The germline V gene encodes CDR1 LNHDA and CDR2 SQIVND (reference sequence). This CDR3 has 14 amino acids. The CDR3: CASSSGGIPYEQYF. The CDR3, as DNA: TGTGCCAGTAGCTCGGGGGGAATACCCTACGAGCAGTACTTC.

The chain uses TRBV28 and TRBJ2-7; 8 positions match TRBD1. The V gene's germline CDR1 is MDHEN and CDR2 SYDVKM. The V segment lost 5 bases and the J segment 4 bases; nucleotides outside the gene matches: 7. The CDR3 runs 14 residues. The CDR3, as DNA: TGTGCCAGCAGTCCTCAGGGGGCTGCTTACGAGCAGTACTTC. Encoded protein: CASSPQGAAYEQYF.

The count of this clone is one. This chain connects TRBV19 to TRBJ1-5, with D unresolved. The CDR3 is made up of 13 amino acids. Trimming pared 3 bases from V and 7 bases from J, leaving 10 bases between. Per germline, CDR1 LNHDA and CDR2 SQIVND (reference sequence). Here the CDR3 reads CASSMALRQPQHF. CDR3 DNA sequence: TGTGCCAGTAGTATGGCCCTCCGACAGCCCCAGCATTTT.

The chain combines TRBV7-9 with TRBJ1-1; 7 nucleotides match TRBD1. CDR3 length equals 14 residues. Germline CDR1 is SEHNR and CDR2 is FQNEAQ (reference sequence). V was pared by 5 bases and J by 2 bases, with 5 bases of the junction left unmatched. CDR3 loop: CASSVGQINTEAFF. The CDR3, as DNA: TGTGCCAGCAGCGTGGGACAGATCAACACTGAAGCTTTCTTT.

The rearrangement joins TRBV27 to TRBJ1-2; a possible D gene is TRBD1 (5 bases). The CDR3 length is 14 residues. Germline-derived CDR1 and CDR2 are MNHEY and SMNVEV (reference sequence). V was cut by 8 bases and J by 0 bases, with 13 bases left in between. The CDR3 loop is CASGYPGANYGYTF. The CDR3 nucleotides read TGTGCCAGCGGTTATCCGGGGGCTAACTATGGCTACACCTTC.

This chain links TRBV4-3 with TRBJ1-4; D gene uncertain. Trimming pared 3 bases from V and 0 bases from J, leaving 8 bases between. The CDR3 covers 15 residues. CDR1 LGHNA and CDR2 YSLEER come from the germline V gene. The CDR3 spells CASSQAAATNEKLFF. As DNA, the CDR3 is TGCGCCAGCAGCCAGGCCGCAGCAACTAATGAAAAACTGTTTTTT.